The 21 T cell receptor beta chains below all came from one sample that was sequenced in a study of shared T cell receptors in the human thymus. Profiling relied on immunoSEQ multiplex PCR, and the TCRdb table lists in-frame clones only, not all of them. The sample has just under 550,000 clones; around 78% are singletons. These same data were also listed under a study on human thymus T cells.

Material for sequencing was thymocytes. The receptors shown here come from a boy in the first two years of life with a congenital heart defect.

This sequence joins TRBV7-9 and TRBJ2-1; TRBD1 matches 9 bases. CDR1 and CDR2 from the germline V gene are SEHNR and FQNEAQ (reference sequence). V lost 5 bases to trimming and J lost 3 bases; unmatched junction nucleotides: 8. This CDR3 is built from 16 residues. This CDR3 is CASSPLWDRVYNEQFF. CDR3 DNA sequence: TGTGCCAGCAGCCCGCTTTGGGACAGGGTCTACAATGAGCAGTTCTTC. The complete variable domain, with remaining parts taken from reference TRBV7-9 and TRBJ2-1, reads DTGVSQNPRHKITKRGQNVTFRCDPISEHNRLYWYRQTLGQGPEFLTYFQNEAQLEKSRLLSDRFSAERPKGSFSTLEIQRTEQGDSAMYLCASSPLWDRVYNEQFFGPGTRLTVL.

V is TRBV5-8 and J is TRBJ2-5; 7 nucleotides match TRBD2. This CDR3 comprises 14 residues. CDR1 is SGHTS, CDR2 YDEGEE, per germline. Losses at the gene ends were 5 bases for V and 2 bases for J; bases not matched to a gene: 6. CDR3 sequence reads: CASRGRRGQETQYF. The CDR3 coding sequence is TGTGCCAGCAGGGGCCGGCGGGGGCAAGAGACCCAGTACTTC. The full variable domain, its missing parts supplied by reference TRBV5-8 and TRBJ2-5, is EAGVTQSPTHLIKTRGQQATLRCSPISGHTSVYWYQQALGLGLQFLLWYDEGEERNRGNFPPRFSGRQFPNYSSELNVNALELEDSALYLCASRGRRGQETQYFGPGTRLLVL.

The gene calls are TRBV7-9 and TRBJ2-7, with TRBD1 matching over 10 bases. Germline CDR1 reads SEHNR; CDR2 reads FQNEAQ (reference sequence). V was clipped by 5 bases and J by 2 bases; unmatched bases: 6. This CDR3 is 15 amino acids long. In DNA, the CDR3 is TGTGCCAGCAGCCCCCGGGACAGGGGTCCCTACGAGCAGTACTTC. Translation gives CASSPRDRGPYEQYF.

This clone occurred once. The V and J genes are TRBV18 and TRBJ2-5; perhaps TRBD2 as D (5 bases). Germline-derived CDR1 and CDR2 are KGHSH and LQKENI. V lost 3 bases, J lost 5 bases, and 22 bases lay in between. The CDR3 contains 17 residues. The CDR3 nucleotides read TGTGCCAGCTCACCTACGACGGGCCTCAGCTGGGAGGAGACCCAGTACTTC. Its protein is CASSPTTGLSWEETQYF.

The chain links TRBV4-1 to TRBJ2-7; 11 bases align to TRBD2. CDR3 size: 15 residues. The germline gives CDR1 MGHRA, CDR2 YSYEKL. J was trimmed by 3 bases and V by 1 base; bases with no gene match: 2. CDR3 region: CASSQVTSGNYEQYF. The CDR3 bases are TGCGCCAGCAGCCAAGTGACTAGCGGGAACTACGAGCAGTACTTC.

This clone has a handful of counts. The chain employs TRBV4-3 and TRBJ2-1, with 7 bases aligning to TRBD1. Trimming cost V 0 bases and J 3 bases; bases outside gene matches: 5. In germline, CDR1 is LGHNA, CDR2 YSLEER. This CDR3 contains 16 residues. CDR3 sequence: CASSQELGQSYNEQFF. In nucleotides, the CDR3 is TGCGCCAGCAGCCAAGAACTGGGACAGAGCTACAATGAGCAGTTCTTC.

This chain joins TRBV7-8 and TRBJ2-7; 15 positions match TRBD2. The trim removed 6 bases at V and 2 bases at J, leaving 8 bases unmatched. Germline-derived CDR1 and CDR2 are SGHVS and FQNEAQ. The CDR3 loop spans 17 amino acids. The CDR3 reads CASRPTGLAGGTYEQYF. The CDR3 nucleotides are TGTGCCAGCAGACCAACGGGACTAGCGGGAGGTACCTACGAGCAGTACTTC.

The genes are TRBV6-6 and TRBJ1-3, with 7 bases aligning to TRBD1. The CDR3 contains 14 residues. Trimming at V came to 8 bases and at J to 0 bases, leaving 4 bases not matched to a gene. Germline loops: CDR1 MNHNY, CDR2 SVGAGI (reference sequence). As DNA, the CDR3 is TGTGCCAGCCGAGGACAGGCCTCTGGAAACACCATATATTTT. It is translated as CASRGQASGNTIYF.

This clone was found a few times. The gene calls are TRBV10-3 and TRBJ1-1; tentative D call: TRBD1 (6 bases). Germline V gives CDR1 ENHRY, CDR2 SYGVKD. Trimming stripped 0 bases from V and 6 bases from J, with 11 bases between. The length of the CDR3 is 14 residues. The CDR3 nucleotides read TGTGCCATCAGTGAGTCCGCAGGGGATCCTGAAGCTTTCTTT. It encodes CAISESAGDPEAFF.

The chain carries TRBV5-1 and TRBJ2-1; no reliable D call. The CDR3 spans 13 residues. Germline-derived CDR1 and CDR2 are SGHRS and YFSETQ. Trimming cost V 0 bases and J 9 bases, with 10 bases left between them. The CDR3, as DNA: TGCGCCAGCAGCTTGGCCCTAGACGGTGAGCAGTTCTTC. Amino acids: CASSLALDGEQFF.

This clone has more than one count but fewer than ten. This chain uses TRBV27 with TRBJ2-2; 9 positions match TRBD2. In germline, CDR1 is MNHEY, CDR2 SMNVEV (reference sequence). Trimming cost V 7 bases and J 4 bases; bases outside gene matches: 7. The CDR3 runs 15 residues. The CDR3 is CASNVAGEGTGELFF. The CDR3 bases are TGTGCCAGCAATGTAGCGGGAGAGGGCACCGGGGAGCTGTTTTTT.

The CDR3 spells CASSYPTGEAFF. The CDR3, as DNA: TGTGCCAGCAGTTACCCCACAGGTGAAGCTTTCTTT. V gene TRBV6-5 combines with J gene TRBJ1-1; D might be TRBD1 (5 bases). CDR3 length equals 12 residues. Germline CDR1 is MNHEY and CDR2 is SVGAGI. Trimming cost V 2 bases and J 7 bases, with 8 bases left between them.

This chain connects TRBV5-1 to TRBJ1-4, with 7 bases that match TRBD1. Germline lookup yields CDR1 SGHRS and CDR2 YFSETQ. Trimming took 4 bases from V and 0 from J; bases not matched to a gene: 9. The CDR3 is made up of 17 amino acids. This CDR3 is CASSPGQPVATNEKLFF. CDR3 DNA sequence: TGCGCCAGCAGCCCGGGACAGCCAGTTGCAACTAATGAAAAACTGTTTTTT.

A single count supports this clone. J is TRBJ2-7 and V is TRBV11-1, with 7 bases aligning to TRBD2. V dropped 5 bases and J dropped 3; count of bases not matched to a gene: 7. Germline V lookup: CDR1 SGHAT, CDR2 FQDESV (reference sequence). This CDR3 is 14 amino acids long. In DNA, the CDR3 is TGTGCCAGCAGCCGGGTGGGCGGGGGCTACGAGCAGTACTTC. This encodes CASSRVGGGYEQYF. Full variable domain (outside the CDR3, taken from reference TRBV11-1 and TRBJ2-7): EAEVAQSPRYKITEKSQAVAFWCDPISGHATLYWYRQILGQGPELLVQFQDESVVDDSQLPKDRFSAERLKGVDSTLKIQPAELGDSAMYLCASSRVGGGYEQYFGPGTRLTVT.

The table lists this clone with a few counts. The J gene is TRBJ2-3, the V gene TRBV5-5; 8 bases agree with TRBD2. This CDR3 has 16 residues. Germline V gene sequence: CDR1 SGHKS, CDR2 YYEKEE (reference sequence). The J segment lost 3 bases and the V segment lost 1 base, leaving 7 bases of the junction unmatched. As DNA, the CDR3 is TGTGCCAGCAGCTTGAGATCGGGAGGGCCTACAGATACGCAGTATTTT. Translating gives CASSLRSGGPTDTQYF.

In DNA form, the CDR3 reads TGTGCCAGCTCACCATCGACAGGGAATAGCAATCAGCCCCAGCATTTT. This gives the protein CASSPSTGNSNQPQHF. The gene calls are TRBV18 and TRBJ1-5; TRBD1 matches 7 bases. This CDR3 is built from 16 residues. Germline CDR1 reads KGHSH; CDR2 reads LQKENI. The V segment lost 2 bases and the J segment 0 bases; nucleotides outside the gene matches: 4.

The CDR3 here is CSASAGGGTEAFF. DNA of the CDR3: TGCAGCGCCTCGGCAGGGGGTGGTACTGAAGCTTTCTTT. J is TRBJ1-1 and V is TRBV29-1, with 7 bases aligning to TRBD1. The CDR3 runs 13 residues. CDR1 is SQVTM, CDR2 ANQGSEA, per germline. V lost 7 bases, J lost 5 bases, and 10 bases stayed unmatched.

This chain joins TRBV28 and TRBJ2-2, with D possibly matching TRBD2 (5 bases). Germline V gene data show CDR1 as MDHEN and CDR2 as SYDVKM. The ends were cut back, 5 bases at V and 4 bases at J, with 20 bases in the middle. This CDR3 has 17 amino acids. The CDR3 sequence: CASSPEGLGDGTGELFF. Written as DNA, the CDR3 is TGTGCCAGCAGTCCCGAAGGTTTGGGAGATGGCACCGGGGAGCTGTTTTTT.

CDR3 sequence reads: CAWSRGRTEAFF. DNA for the CDR3: TGTGCCTGGAGTAGAGGGAGGACTGAAGCTTTCTTT. This rearrangement joins TRBV30 to TRBJ1-1; D remains ambiguous. The CDR3 consists of 12 residues. Trimming removed 2 bases at V and 5 bases at J, with 9 bases between. Germline-derived CDR1 and CDR2 are GTSNPN and SVGIG (reference sequence).

This clone was counted only a few times. V gene TRBV10-2 combines with J gene TRBJ1-1; 9 nucleotides match TRBD1. Trimming cost V 8 bases and J 0 bases; bases outside gene matches: 7. Germline V CDR1 and CDR2: WSHSY, SAAADI. The CDR3 contains 15 residues. CDR3 residues: CASAQGDRVNTEAFF. For the CDR3, the DNA is TGCGCCAGCGCACAAGGGGACAGGGTGAACACTGAAGCTTTCTTT.

This rearrangement joins TRBV6-4 to TRBJ2-2, with 9 nucleotides matching TRBD1. J gave up 4 bases and V 4 bases, and 16 bases lay outside the gene matches. CDR1 is MRHNA, CDR2 SNTAGT, per germline. The CDR3 runs 19 residues. This CDR3 is CASSAQPKATGGTTGELFF. In DNA form, the CDR3 reads TGTGCCAGCAGTGCCCAACCTAAAGCGACAGGGGGTACCACCGGGGAGCTGTTTTTT.